The 30 T cell receptor beta chains presented below share a single source sample, sequenced in a study of breast tumors, draining lymph nodes, adjacent tissues. The lymph nodes were axillary draining lymph nodes from breast cancer patients. Each CDR3 protein gets one entry after TCRdb re-called the multiplex PCR reads with MiXCR. The table records fewer than 200,000 distinct CDR3 sequences, 33% of them present only once. Sequencing was done on a sample of axillary lymph node tissue. These receptors all stem from a female donor with breast cancer. Some clones in this sample may be carry-over from other donors' samples.

CDR3 amino acids: CASSSPGYSEPQHF. CDR3 nucleotide sequence: TGTGCCAGCAGTTCCCCAGGGTATTCAGAGCCCCAGCATTTT. This chain uses TRBV2 with TRBJ1-5; possibly TRBD1 for D (5 bases). V was trimmed by 5 bases and J by 8 bases, leaving 16 bases between them. Germline V CDR1 and CDR2: SNHLY, FYNNEI. This CDR3 has 14 amino acids.

This clonotype has more than one count but fewer than ten. J is TRBJ1-1 and V is TRBV7-9, with D perhaps matching TRBD1 (6 bases). The length of the CDR3 is 14 residues. From germline, CDR1 is SEHNR and CDR2 FQNEAQ (reference sequence). V shed 3 bases and J shed 4 bases, with 12 bases lying between them. The CDR3 sequence is CASSFTGNGTEAFF. The CDR3 DNA sequence: TGTGCCAGCAGCTTTACAGGGAATGGCACTGAAGCTTTCTTT. The full variable domain, its missing parts supplied by reference TRBV7-9 and TRBJ1-1, is DTGVSQNPRHKITKRGQNVTFRCDPISEHNRLYWYRQTLGQGPEFLTYFQNEAQLEKSRLLSDRFSAERPKGSFSTLEIQRTEQGDSAMYLCASSFTGNGTEAFFGQGTRLTVV.

This chain uses TRBV20-1 with TRBJ1-1; TRBD1 is a possible D gene (6 bases). Germline CDR1 and CDR2: DFQATT and SNEGSKA (reference sequence). Trimming cost V 0 bases and J 4 bases, with 12 bases left between them. The CDR3 loop spans 14 amino acids. The CDR3 is CSARDTGRVTEAFF. The CDR3 DNA reads TGCAGTGCTAGAGATACAGGGCGGGTCACTGAAGCTTTCTTT.

There are many counts of this clonotype. The chain carries TRBV6-1 and TRBJ1-6, with D possibly matching TRBD1 (5 bases). The V end lost 6 bases, the J end lost 7 bases, and 16 bases lay between the germline ends. CDR3 length: 15 residues. Germline values: CDR1 MNHNS, CDR2 SASEGT. As DNA, the CDR3 is TGTGCCAGCAGCAAAGTCGGGGGGGTAAATTCACCCCTCCACTTT. It is translated as CASSKVGGVNSPLHF.

There are many counts of this clonotype. The chain links TRBV19 to TRBJ2-6; D remains unclear. CDR3 length: 18 amino acids. V was cut by 7 bases and J by 0 bases, with 19 bases left in between. Germline V gene data show CDR1 as LNHDA and CDR2 as SQIVND (reference sequence). The CDR3 coding sequence is TGTGCCAGTAACTCTGAAGGCCGGACCAGCTCTGGGGCCAACGTCCTGACTTTC. It is translated as CASNSEGRTSSGANVLTF.

This clonotype was picked up many times. The junction differs from germline at one of its ends, possibly a read error. The rearrangement joins TRBV3-1 to TRBJ2-7; unclear D gene. The CDR3 consists of 14 residues. The V gene's germline CDR1 is LGHDT and CDR2 YNNKEL (reference sequence). This CDR3 is CASSQVRSSNEQYF. In nucleotides, the CDR3 is TGTGCCAGCAGCCAAGTCAGGAGCTCCAACGAGCAGTACTTC.

The chain is built from TRBV28 and TRBJ2-5; 15 nucleotides match TRBD2. V trimming: 6 bases; J trimming: 5 bases; junction bases outside the gene matches: 4. This CDR3 is built from 15 residues. Looked up from germline, CDR1 is MDHEN and CDR2 is SYDVKM. CDR3 amino acids: CASSGGLAGGETQYF. The CDR3 DNA reads TGTGCCAGCAGCGGGGGACTAGCGGGAGGTGAGACCCAGTACTTC.

This clonotype was seen repeatedly, ten times or more. J is TRBJ2-1 and V is TRBV12-3 or TRBV12-4, with 8 positions matching TRBD2. This CDR3 contains 16 residues. The CDR3 spells CESSSLSGSSYNEQFF. CDR3 bases: TGTGAAAGCAGTTCGCTCAGCGGGAGCTCCTACAATGAGCAGTTCTTC.

This clonotype was found many times. The chain employs TRBV6-1 and TRBJ2-3, with 10 bases identical to TRBD2. The CDR3 spans 16 residues. Germline lookup yields CDR1 MNHNS and CDR2 SASEGT. V shed 4 bases, J shed 1 base, and the junction held 5 bases outside the gene matches. CDR3 sequence: CASSGVTSGGTDTQYF. For the CDR3, the DNA is TGTGCCAGCAGTGGGGTTACTAGCGGGGGCACAGATACGCAGTATTTT.

This clonotype was observed a few times. The V and J genes are TRBV11-2 and TRBJ2-5; perhaps D is TRBD1 or TRBD2 (5 bases each). The CDR3 spans 17 residues. The germline CDR1 and CDR2 sequences are SGHAT and FQNNGV. V dropped 4 bases and J dropped 4 bases, with 22 bases sitting between them. The CDR3 bases are TGTGCCAGCAGCTCAGCCGGGGCCCCAATGGCGGGAGAGACCCAGTACTTC. It specifies CASSSAGAPMAGETQYF. Complete variable domain (other parts from reference TRBV11-2 and TRBJ2-5): EAGVAQSPRYKIIEKRQSVAFWCNPISGHATLYWYQQILGQGPKLLIQFQNNGVVDDSQLPKDRFSAERLKGVDSTLKIQPAKLEDSAVYLCASSSAGAPMAGETQYFGPGTRLLVL.

This clonotype was seen a handful of times. The chain uses TRBV12-3 or TRBV12-4 and TRBJ1-1; D not resolved. Trimming cost V 7 bases and J 1 base, with 4 bases left between them. The CDR3 loop spans 11 amino acids. The CDR3 DNA is TGTGCCAGCACCTCGAACACTGAAGCTTTCTTT. Encoded protein: CASTSNTEAFF.

This clonotype was seen many times. This chain connects TRBV5-1 to TRBJ2-3; D call uncertain. V lost 4 bases to trimming and J lost 0 bases, with 21 bases between them. CDR3 length: 18 amino acids. Germline CDR1 SGHRS, CDR2 YFSETQ. CDR3 region: CASSETYAPIGSTDTQYF. CDR3 nucleotide sequence: TGCGCCAGCAGCGAAACCTACGCTCCCATAGGAAGCACAGATACGCAGTATTTT.

This clonotype was observed at least ten times. The V and J genes are TRBV30 and TRBJ2-5; D call uncertain. Trimming took off 6 bases at V and 5 bases at J, with 10 bases between the two ends. The V gene's germline CDR1 is GTSNPN and CDR2 SVGIG (reference sequence). The length of the CDR3 is 11 residues. The CDR3 sequence: CACRLEETQYF. DNA for the CDR3: TGTGCCTGCCGTCTAGAGGAGACCCAGTACTTC.

Ten or more counts support this clonotype. The rearrangement joins TRBV5-1 to TRBJ2-2; no definite D call. Germline CDR1 SGHRS, CDR2 YFSETQ. This CDR3 is built from 15 residues. V was cut by 2 bases and J by 0 bases, with 8 bases left in between. Here the CDR3 reads CASSLSQTNTGELFF. Here the CDR3 DNA reads TGCGCCAGCAGCTTAAGTCAGACGAACACCGGGGAGCTGTTTTTT.

On this clonotype itself: A read error may produce the germline difference seen at one junction end. This sequence joins TRBV7-7 and TRBJ2-7; D remains unclear. Germline-derived CDR1 and CDR2 are SSHAT and FNYEAQ (reference sequence). This CDR3 region has 15 residues. The DNA for the CDR3 is TGTGCTAGCAGCATGAGGAAGGGTGGGTCCTACGAGCAGTACTTC. This translates into CASSMRKGGSYEQYF. Using reference TRBV7-7 and TRBJ2-7 for the parts outside the CDR3, the full variable domain is GAGVSQSPRYKVTKRGQDVTLRCDPISSHATLYWYQQALGQGPEFLTYFNYEAQPDKSGLPSDRFSAERPEGSISTLTIQRTEQRDSAMYRCASSMRKGGSYEQYFGPGTRLTVT.

This clonotype was recorded at least ten times. The germline gene is not matched at one end of the junction; a read error may be the cause. The genes are TRBV24-1 and TRBJ2-3; possible D gene TRBD1, 5 bases. The CDR3 runs 12 residues. CDR1 KGHDR and CDR2 SFDVKD come from the germline V gene. The CDR3 DNA is TGTGCCACCAGTGATTTGACAGGTACGCAGTATTTT. This translates into CATSDLTGTQYF.

This clonotype has a count of ten or more. CDR3 nucleotide sequence: TGTGCCAGCAGTCCTCGCAATCAGCCCCAGCATTTT. Its protein product is CASSPRNQPQHF. The J gene is TRBJ1-5, the V gene TRBV28; D unclear. Germline V gene data show CDR1 as MDHEN and CDR2 as SYDVKM. CDR3 length: 12 residues. The ends were cut back, 5 bases at V and 2 bases at J, with 4 bases in the middle.

The chain carries TRBV7-8 and TRBJ1-5, with D possibly matching TRBD1 (6 bases). The V and J ends lost 5 bases and 11 bases respectively, with 28 bases between them. The CDR3 covers 17 residues. Germline V gene data show CDR1 as SGHVS and CDR2 as FQNEAQ. Written as DNA, the CDR3 is TGTGCCAGCAGCCAAAGGACTAACAGGGTGGCGCGAGAGACCCAGCATTTT. Translating gives CASSQRTNRVARETQHF.

To note about this clonotype: This may come from a read error, since a much larger clone is one base off. V gene TRBV6-2 or TRBV6-3 combines with J gene TRBJ2-7; D unresolved. Trimming shortened V by 5 bases and J by 5 bases, and 16 bases separated the two germline ends. The CDR3 loop spans 14 amino acids. Germline assignment: CDR1 MNHEY and CDR2 SVGEGT. The chain's CDR3 is CASSHVYEGDEQYF. CDR3 nucleotides: TGTGCCAGCAGTCACGTATACGAAGGAGACGAGCAGTACTTC.

This clonotype turned up a few times. Possible read error: a much larger clone is one base away. The chain links TRBV5-5 to TRBJ2-5; D is perhaps TRBD1 or TRBD2 (5 bases each). CDR1 and CDR2 from the germline V gene are SGHKS and YYEKEE (reference sequence). Between the trimmed V and J ends, which lost 2 bases and 9 bases, there was a span of 20 bases. This CDR3 is 15 amino acids long. CDR3 protein: CASSFPGAGLEAQYF. In DNA, the CDR3 is TGTGCCAGCAGCTTCCCTGGGGCGGGTCTCGAGGCCCAGTACTTC.

The rearrangement links TRBV20-1 to TRBJ1-2; D gene uncertain. Trimming stripped 6 bases from V and 1 base from J, with 6 bases between. The CDR3 has 11 amino acids. CDR1 is DFQATT and CDR2 is SNEGSKA in the germline V gene (reference sequence). The chain's CDR3 is CSAPINYGYTF. The CDR3 nucleotides are TGCAGTGCCCCCATTAACTATGGCTACACCTTC.

Turning to this clonotype: This may come from a read error, since a much larger clone is one base off. The chain recombines TRBV30 with TRBJ2-3; no clear D gene. The germline V gene has CDR1 GTSNPN and CDR2 SVGIG (reference sequence). CDR3 size: 9 residues. CDR3 region: CAWRGMPTF. CDR3 DNA sequence: TGTGCCTGGAGGGGCATGCCCACTTTT. The whole variable domain, remainder taken from reference TRBV30 and TRBJ2-3, is SQTIHQWPATLVQPVGSPLSLECTVEGTSNPNLYWYRQAAGRGLQLLFYSVGIGQISSEVPQNLSASRPQDRQFILSSKKLLLSDSGFYLCAWRGMPTFGPGTRLTVL.

The chain employs TRBV5-1 and TRBJ1-2; TRBD1 agrees at 7 bases. V shed 0 bases, J shed 4 bases, and the junction held 9 bases outside the gene matches. Germline CDR1 reads SGHRS; CDR2 reads YFSETQ. The CDR3 covers 16 residues. The DNA of the CDR3 is TGCGCCAGCAGCTTGGTGCGGGGGGGGACAGTCTATGGCTACACCTTC. It codes for CASSLVRGGTVYGYTF.

The chain has TRBV2 and TRBJ1-4; D possibly corresponds to TRBD1 (5 bases). The CDR3 contains 14 residues. Germline V lookup: CDR1 SNHLY, CDR2 FYNNEI. The ends were cut back, 6 bases at V and 3 bases at J, with 11 bases in the middle. CDR3 residues: CASSPGHSNEKLFF. The CDR3 DNA follows: TGTGCCAGCAGCCCCGGACACTCTAATGAAAAACTGTTTTTT.

This chain links TRBV20-1 with TRBJ2-7, with 7 bases matching TRBD2. CDR1 is DFQATT, CDR2 SNEGSKA, per germline (reference sequence). The CDR3 has 14 residues. Trimming removed 1 base from V and 6 bases from J; junction bases left unmatched: 9. The CDR3 loop is CSARAGGRVFEQYF. The CDR3 nucleotides read TGCAGTGCTAGAGCGGGAGGCAGGGTCTTCGAGCAGTACTTC.

This clonotype appeared many times. This chain links TRBV7-6 with TRBJ2-3, with D maybe TRBD1 (5 bases). V lost 1 base, J lost 4 bases, and 12 bases lay in between. The CDR3 is made up of 15 amino acids. Germline V gene sequence: CDR1 SGHVS, CDR2 FNYEAQ. This CDR3 reads CASSLGGRESDTQYF. CDR3 nucleotide sequence: TGTGCCAGCAGCTTAGGTGGCAGGGAATCAGATACGCAGTATTTT.

In its sample, this clonotype was seen a few times. The rearrangement links TRBV6-1 to TRBJ1-4; D unresolved. Germline CDR1 and CDR2: MNHNS and SASEGT. V was cut by 3 bases and J by 3 bases, with 11 bases left in between. The CDR3 runs to 15 residues. CDR3: CASSDEGSANEKLFF. The CDR3 DNA sequence: TGTGCCAGCAGTGATGAAGGGTCCGCTAATGAAAAACTGTTTTTT.

Turning to this clonotype: The junction differs from germline at one of its ends, possibly a read error. The V gene is TRBV7-3, the J gene TRBJ2-5; D might be TRBD2 (5 bases). Germline values: CDR1 SGHTA, CDR2 FQGTGA. The CDR3 is made up of 12 amino acids. The CDR3 is CAISQEGETQYF. CDR3 nucleotide sequence: TGTGCCATCAGCCAAGAGGGCGAGACCCAGTACTTC.

Ten or more counts support this clonotype. The chain carries TRBV7-8 and TRBJ2-6; D call uncertain. Trimming took 1 base from V and 4 from J, leaving 8 bases between them. CDR3 length equals 15 residues. Germline values: CDR1 SGHVS, CDR2 FQNEAQ. The CDR3 loop reads CASSLGVVGANVLTF. In DNA form, the CDR3 reads TGTGCCAGCAGCTTAGGGGTTGTCGGGGCCAACGTCCTGACTTTC.

As regards this clonotype: One end of the junction fails to match germline, which may point to a read error. The chain recombines TRBV20-1 with TRBJ1-3; no firm D call. Germline CDR1 is DFQATT and CDR2 is SNEGSKA (reference sequence). This CDR3 comprises 14 residues. The CDR3 sequence is CSASTPLSGTTTYF. The CDR3 DNA sequence: TGCAGTGCTAGTACACCCCTCTCTGGAACCACCACATATTTT.